Each of the 18 T cell receptor beta chains below was sequenced from the same sample in a study of Tregs in tolerant kidney transplant recipients. The data were produced by immunoSEQ multiplex PCR, yet TCRdb's version contains in-frame clones alone and is incomplete. The table lists tens of thousands of clones, about 83% of them singletons, with approximately 4.8% in the top ten. Sequencing input: CD4+ T cells from blood. These receptors all come from a human donor in good health.

This chain uses TRBV7-8 with TRBJ2-5, with 12 bases identical to TRBD2. In germline, CDR1 is SGHVS, CDR2 FQNEAQ. V dropped 5 bases and J dropped 5; count of bases not matched to a gene: 12. The length of the CDR3 is 17 residues. The CDR3 protein is CASSPRTSGAFLETQYF. The CDR3 region has the DNA TGTGCCAGCAGCCCAAGGACTAGCGGGGCCTTCTTGGAGACCCAGTACTTC.

V gene TRBV4-2 combines with J gene TRBJ2-5, with 11 bases lining up with TRBD2. Germline values: CDR1 LGHNA, CDR2 YNFKEQ. Trimming at V came to 0 bases and at J to 4 bases, leaving 10 bases not matched to a gene. The length of the CDR3 is 18 residues. This chain's CDR3 is CASSQDLVYSGRAETQYF. The DNA of the CDR3 is TGTGCCAGCAGCCAAGATCTGGTGTATAGCGGGAGGGCAGAGACCCAGTACTTC.

The chain is built from TRBV13 and TRBJ2-1; tentative D call: TRBD2 (5 bases). V shed 3 bases and J shed 6 bases, with 15 bases lying between them. Germline loops: CDR1 PRHDT, CDR2 FYEKMQ (reference sequence). The CDR3 loop spans 15 amino acids. As DNA, the CDR3 is TGTGCCAGCAGCTTCTACTCCGGAGGCTCCAATGAGCAGTTCTTC. Its translation: CASSFYSGGSNEQFF.

Only one count was recorded for this clone. This specimen includes other DNA sequences encoding the same CDR3. This rearrangement joins TRBV5-1 to TRBJ1-5, with TRBD1 matching over 8 bases. Germline loops: CDR1 SGHRS, CDR2 YFSETQ. V shed 0 bases, J shed 1 base, and the junction held 0 bases outside the gene matches. CDR3 length: 15 residues. The CDR3 DNA follows: TGCGCCAGCAGCTTGGGACAGGGGAGCAATCAGCCCCAGCATTTT. Its protein is CASSLGQGSNQPQHF. Filled out from reference TRBV5-1 and TRBJ1-5, the complete variable domain reads KAGVTQTPRYLIKTRGQQVTLSCSPISGHRSVSWYQQTPGQGLQFLFEYFSETQRNKGNFPGRFSGRQFSNSRSEMNVSTLELGDSALYLCASSLGQGSNQPQHFGDGTRLSIL.

J is TRBJ1-1 and V is TRBV7-9; D uncertain. V shed 5 bases and J shed 7 bases, with 11 bases lying between them. The germline CDR1 and CDR2 sequences are SEHNR and FQNEAQ (reference sequence). The CDR3 covers 12 residues. CDR3 amino acids: CASSARRIEAFF. The CDR3 nucleotides are TGTGCCAGCAGCGCCCGAAGAATTGAAGCTTTCTTT. The full variable domain, its missing parts supplied by reference TRBV7-9 and TRBJ1-1, is DTGVSQNPRHKITKRGQNVTFRCDPISEHNRLYWYRQTLGQGPEFLTYFQNEAQLEKSRLLSDRFSAERPKGSFSTLEIQRTEQGDSAMYLCASSARRIEAFFGQGTRLTVV.

This chain joins TRBV11-2 and TRBJ2-2; 8 nucleotides agree with TRBD2. After removal of 5 bases from V and 6 bases from J, the junction contained 8 bases not matched to a gene. Germline V gene sequence: CDR1 SGHAT, CDR2 FQNNGV. The CDR3 sequence is 15 residues long. CDR3 region: CASSKTAGASGELFF. CDR3 coding DNA: TGTGCCAGCAGCAAAACAGCGGGAGCTTCCGGGGAGCTGTTTTTT.

In this sample, this clone turned up once. This chain joins TRBV2 and TRBJ1-6; no clear D gene. The CDR3 contains 13 residues. CDR1 and CDR2 (germline): SNHLY, FYNNEI. The V end was cut by 4 bases, the J end by 3 bases, with 4 bases between. The CDR3 loop reads CASSANYNSPLHF. The CDR3 DNA is TGTGCCAGCAGTGCGAACTATAATTCACCCCTCCACTTT.

The rearrangement links TRBV29-1 to TRBJ1-2; D gene unclear. The CDR3 is made up of 13 amino acids. Germline V gene data show CDR1 as SQVTM and CDR2 as ANQGSEA. V dropped 4 bases and J dropped 9 bases, with 18 bases sitting between them. CDR3 loop: CSVGNSLSPRYTF. CDR3 bases: TGCAGCGTTGGAAACTCGTTATCCCCCCGCTACACCTTC.

The rearrangement uses TRBV7-9 and TRBJ1-2; 8 bases map to TRBD1. Germline-derived CDR1 and CDR2 are SEHNR and FQNEAQ (reference sequence). V was pared by 2 bases and J by 6 bases, with 11 bases of the junction left unmatched. There are 16 residues in the CDR3. CDR3 coding DNA: TGTGCCAGCAGCTTAACGACAGGGGCCACTCACCATGGCTACACCTTC. Translation: CASSLTTGATHHGYTF.

The chain employs TRBV5-5 and TRBJ2-1; 9 bases fit TRBD2. This CDR3 contains 15 residues. With V trimmed by 6 bases and J by 3 bases, 7 bases remained unmatched. The V gene's germline CDR1 is SGHKS and CDR2 YYEKEE (reference sequence). The CDR3 bases are TGTGCCAGCACGACCTTAGCGGGAGTCTACAATGAGCAGTTCTTC. Translation: CASTTLAGVYNEQFF.

The V gene is TRBV2, the J gene TRBJ1-1, with D hard to call. The germline CDR1 and CDR2 sequences are SNHLY and FYNNEI. This CDR3 is 13 amino acids long. The germline V and J ends were trimmed by 5 bases and 4 bases, with 11 bases remaining between them. The CDR3 region has the DNA TGTGCCAGCAGTTCGGAGGACCGCACTGAAGCTTTCTTT. Its translation is CASSSEDRTEAFF.

Only one count was recorded for this clone. One junction end does not reproduce the germline sequence, and a read error may be involved. V gene TRBV5-1 combines with J gene TRBJ1-2; 9 bases are a match to TRBD1. The CDR3 contains 14 residues. Germline values: CDR1 SGHRS, CDR2 YFSETQ. This CDR3 is CASSLDRGHYGYTF. CDR3 coding DNA: TGCGCCAGCAGTTTGGACAGGGGACACTATGGCTACACCTTC.

The chain has TRBV5-1 and TRBJ2-5; D might be TRBD1 or TRBD2, each matching 7 bases. CDR1 is SGHRS and CDR2 is YFSETQ in the germline V gene. Trimming stripped 4 bases from V and 4 bases from J, with 17 bases between. This CDR3 contains 15 residues. The CDR3 coding sequence is TGCGCCAGCAGCGCCCAGGGGGGGCAGGGAGAGACCCAGTACTTC. Translation gives CASSAQGGQGETQYF.

The chain recombines TRBV6-6 with TRBJ1-1; 8 bases align to TRBD1. This CDR3 has 15 residues. With V trimmed by 4 bases and J by 2 bases, 6 bases remained unmatched. CDR1 is MNHNY and CDR2 is SVGAGI in the germline V gene (reference sequence). CDR3 sequence: CASSWTGTFNTEAFF. The CDR3 coding sequence is TGTGCCAGCAGTTGGACAGGGACATTCAACACTGAAGCTTTCTTT.

The CDR3 spells CASSGTINSYEQYF. CDR3 sequence (DNA): TGTGCCAGCTCCGGGACTATTAACTCCTACGAGCAGTACTTC. This rearrangement joins TRBV28 to TRBJ2-7, with 7 bases that match TRBD2. The germline V gene has CDR1 MDHEN and CDR2 SYDVKM. This CDR3 has 14 residues. J was trimmed by 0 bases and V by 8 bases; bases with no gene match: 7.

V gene TRBV30 combines with J gene TRBJ2-3, with no clear D. CDR3 length: 11 amino acids. Trimming cost V 5 bases and J 1 base, with 4 bases left between them. Germline assignment: CDR1 GTSNPN and CDR2 SVGIG (reference sequence). The CDR3 bases are TGTGCCTGGGCGGGCACAGATACGCAGTATTTT. Protein sequence: CAWAGTDTQYF.

The chain has TRBV5-1 and TRBJ2-5, with 9 bases lining up with TRBD1. Trimming took 7 bases from V and 3 from J; bases not matched to a gene: 7. In germline, CDR1 is SGHRS, CDR2 YFSETQ. The CDR3 runs to 14 residues. Written as DNA, the CDR3 is TGCGCCAGCGCCGGACAGGGGCTTGAAGAGACCCAGTACTTC. Its protein is CASAGQGLEETQYF.

The V call is TRBV4-3, the J call TRBJ2-3; possibly TRBD1 for D (6 bases). The CDR3 runs to 17 residues. V was trimmed by 0 bases and J by 1 base, leaving 14 bases between them. CDR1 is LGHNA, CDR2 YSLEER, per germline. This CDR3 reads CASSQDKQGLGTDTQYF. The CDR3 region has the DNA TGCGCCAGCAGCCAAGATAAGCAGGGGCTAGGCACAGATACGCAGTATTTT.